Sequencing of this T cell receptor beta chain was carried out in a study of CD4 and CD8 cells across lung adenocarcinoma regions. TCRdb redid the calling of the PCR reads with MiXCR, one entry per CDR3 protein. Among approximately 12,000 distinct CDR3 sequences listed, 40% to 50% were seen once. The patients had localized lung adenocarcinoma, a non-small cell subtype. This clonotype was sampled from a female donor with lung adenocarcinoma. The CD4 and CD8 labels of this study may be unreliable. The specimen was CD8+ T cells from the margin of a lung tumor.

This CDR3 reads CASSQTTWTGIDEQYF. The CDR3, as DNA: TGTGCCAGCAGTCAAACCACCTGGACAGGGATCGATGAGCAGTACTTC. The chain is built from TRBV27 and TRBJ2-5; 8 nucleotides align to TRBD1. In germline, CDR1 is MNHEY, CDR2 SMNVEV (reference sequence). The CDR3 is 16 amino acids. The ends lost 5 bases at V and 11 bases at J; junction bases unmatched: 19.